The 9 T cell receptor beta chains below were found in one sample sequenced in a study of shared clonotypes between healthy human individuals. Data came from immunoSEQ multiplex PCR; TCRdb stores just in-frame clones and leaves some out. The table shows under 750,000 clones, with over 55% occurring only once. Specimen: memory CD4+ T cells sorted from blood. Subset: CD45RA-negative fraction. These receptors originate from a woman under 40 in good health.

This clone was observed at least ten times. Different DNA sequences within this sample yield the same CDR3. The chain has TRBV18 and TRBJ1-2; D is perhaps TRBD1 (6 bases). Germline V gene sequence: CDR1 KGHSH, CDR2 LQKENI. V was trimmed by 3 bases and J by 0 bases, leaving 8 bases between them. The CDR3 runs 14 residues. The CDR3 region is CASSPPGANYGYTF. DNA for the CDR3: TGTGCCAGCTCACCGCCAGGGGCTAACTATGGCTACACCTTC.

The V call is TRBV5-5, the J call TRBJ2-2; 7 bases match TRBD2. The CDR3 spans 15 residues. The V and J ends lost 5 bases and 5 bases, in that order; junction bases with no gene match: 9. The germline V gene has CDR1 SGHKS and CDR2 YYEKEE (reference sequence). This chain's CDR3 is CASSSIRDYTGELFF. The CDR3 coding sequence is TGTGCCAGCAGTTCTATCCGGGACTATACCGGGGAGCTGTTTTTT.

The chain is built from TRBV6-6 and TRBJ2-1, with D maybe TRBD1 (6 bases). The CDR3 totals 14 residues. Germline V gene sequence: CDR1 MNHNY, CDR2 SVGAGI (reference sequence). Trimming pared 6 bases from V and 7 bases from J, leaving 16 bases between. CDR3 amino acids: CASRESTGQNEQFF. The CDR3 DNA is TGTGCCAGCAGAGAGTCTACAGGGCAAAATGAGCAGTTCTTC.

This chain connects TRBV7-3 to TRBJ1-5, with D hard to call. Germline V gene sequence: CDR1 SGHTA, CDR2 FQGTGA. V lost 2 bases and J 7 bases, leaving 9 bases between the germline ends. The CDR3 totals 13 residues. The CDR3 here is CASSLGVDQPQHF. In DNA, the CDR3 is TGTGCCAGCAGCTTAGGTGTCGACCAGCCCCAGCATTTT.

This clone has more than one count but fewer than ten. V gene TRBV14 combines with J gene TRBJ2-3, with D perhaps assigned TRBD1 or TRBD2 (5 bases each). Trimming cost V 1 base and J 6 bases, with 17 bases left between them. The CDR3 consists of 16 residues. Germline CDR1 SGHDN, CDR2 FVKESK. CDR3 residues: CASSQGAGRIEDTQYF. CDR3 nucleotides: TGTGCCAGCAGCCAAGGGGCAGGGAGAATTGAGGATACGCAGTATTTT.

This CDR3 is CASSETPNHNEQFF. DNA for the CDR3: TGTGCCAGCAGTGAGACACCGAATCACAATGAGCAGTTCTTC. The chain employs TRBV2 and TRBJ2-1; D not certain. The germline V and J ends were trimmed by 3 bases and 5 bases, with 11 bases remaining between them. Germline loops: CDR1 SNHLY, CDR2 FYNNEI. The CDR3 extends over 14 amino acids. Based on the CDR3 plus reference TRBV2 and TRBJ2-1, the full variable domain is EPEVTQTPSHQVTQMGQEVILRCVPISNHLYFYWYRQILGQKVEFLVSFYNNEISEKSEIFDDQFSVERPDGSNFTLKIRSTKLEDSAMYFCASSETPNHNEQFFGPGTRLTVL.

This sequence joins TRBV6-5 and TRBJ1-4; weak D call: TRBD1 (5 bases). The CDR3 spans 15 residues. V was pared by 3 bases and J by 7 bases, with 15 bases between. Looked up from germline, CDR1 is MNHEY and CDR2 is SVGAGI. The CDR3 sequence: CASSYQKGRIEKLFF. The CDR3 DNA reads TGTGCCAGCAGTTATCAGAAGGGACGAATTGAAAAACTGTTTTTT.

This rearrangement joins TRBV5-1 to TRBJ1-3; 8 bases match TRBD1. The length of the CDR3 is 15 residues. V shed 0 bases, J shed 7 bases, and the junction held 6 bases outside the gene matches. Germline assignment: CDR1 SGHRS and CDR2 YFSETQ. CDR3 amino acids: CASSLATGAANTIYF. The CDR3 DNA reads as TGCGCCAGCAGCTTGGCGACAGGGGCGGCGAACACCATATATTTT.

The chain uses TRBV28 and TRBJ2-7; a weak D match, TRBD2 (5 bases). Germline-derived CDR1 and CDR2 are MDHEN and SYDVKM. V was shortened by 4 bases and J by 0 bases, with 13 bases between the two germline ends. This CDR3 has 15 residues. CDR3 amino acids: CASSSPGSSSYEQYF. The CDR3 bases are TGTGCCAGCAGTTCCCCGGGATCCAGCTCCTACGAGCAGTACTTC.